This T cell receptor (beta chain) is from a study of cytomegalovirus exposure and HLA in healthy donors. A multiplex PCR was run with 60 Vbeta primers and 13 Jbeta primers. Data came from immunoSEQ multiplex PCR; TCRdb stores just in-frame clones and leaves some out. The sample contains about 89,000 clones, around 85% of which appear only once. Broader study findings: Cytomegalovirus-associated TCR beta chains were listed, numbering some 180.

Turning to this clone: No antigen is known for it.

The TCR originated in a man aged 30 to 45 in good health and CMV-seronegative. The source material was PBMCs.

The CDR3 DNA follows: TGCGCCAGCAGAACGATTCTCCAGGGTAATACTGAAGCTTTCTTT. Translating gives CASRTILQGNTEAFF. The chain uses TRBV5-1 and TRBJ1-1; a weak D match, TRBD1 (5 bases). Trimming removed 5 bases from V and 5 bases from J, with 19 bases in between. The CDR3 has 15 amino acids. Germline V gene data show CDR1 as SGHRS and CDR2 as YFSETQ. The whole variable domain, filled in from reference TRBV5-1 and TRBJ1-1, reads KAGVTQTPRYLIKTRGQQVTLSCSPISGHRSVSWYQQTPGQGLQFLFEYFSETQRNKGNFPGRFSGRQFSNSRSEMNVSTLELGDSALYLCASRTILQGNTEAFFGQGTRLTVV.